The clone carrying this T cell receptor beta chain has ten or more counts. Its antigen is not identified. At one end, the junction sequence differs from germline, possibly due to a read error. They built TCR cDNA with 5'RACE template switching, a step that put in a universal primer site and UMIs. TCRdb used MiXCR to reprocess the 5' RACE reads, holding one entry per CDR3 protein. Altogether approximately 70,000 distinct CDR3 sequences are present, just over 6.5% being singletons, with the ten largest covering around a third. This sample was included in a study of T cells after yellow fever vaccination. For the study at large: In the case of low-cell-number fractions, SMART-Seq v4 Ultra Low Input was used for preparation.

The study's findings and limits: The booster response re-showed most primary clones: 96% CD4, approximately 90% CD8.

Germline CDR1 and CDR2: SGHTA and FQGNSA. The CDR3 contains 14 residues. The clonotype comes from a man aged 18 to 29 who received the YFV17D yellow fever vaccine. The sample in question was CD8+ T cells sorted from PBMCs, obtained approximately 47 days after the first yellow fever vaccination. The rearrangement uses TRBV7-2 and TRBJ1-5; D ambiguous. Here the CDR3 reads CASSFGPSTQPQHF. CDR3 bases: TGTGCCAGCAGCTTCGGTCCTAGCACTCAGCCCCAGCATTTT.